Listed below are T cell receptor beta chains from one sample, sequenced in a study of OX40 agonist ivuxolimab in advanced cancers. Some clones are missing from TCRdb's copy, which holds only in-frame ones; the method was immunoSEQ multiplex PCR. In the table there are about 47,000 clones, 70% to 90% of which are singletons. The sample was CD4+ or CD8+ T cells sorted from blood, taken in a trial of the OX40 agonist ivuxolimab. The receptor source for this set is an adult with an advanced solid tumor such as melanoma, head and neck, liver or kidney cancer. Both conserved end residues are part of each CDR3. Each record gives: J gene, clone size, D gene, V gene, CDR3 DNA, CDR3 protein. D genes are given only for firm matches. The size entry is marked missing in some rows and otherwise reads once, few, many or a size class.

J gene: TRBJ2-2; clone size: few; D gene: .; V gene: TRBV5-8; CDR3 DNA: TGTGCCAGCAGCCCTCCCAGGGAGCTGTTTTTT; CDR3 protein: CASSPPRELFF
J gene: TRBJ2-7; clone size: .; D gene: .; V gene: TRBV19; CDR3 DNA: TGTGCCAGTAGTACGGGGGCATCCTACGAGCAGTACTTC; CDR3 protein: CASSTGASYEQYF
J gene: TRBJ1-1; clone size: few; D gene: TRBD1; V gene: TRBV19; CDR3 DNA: TGTGCCAGTAGTATCGGACAGGGAGCTTTCTTT; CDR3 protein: CASSIGQGAFF
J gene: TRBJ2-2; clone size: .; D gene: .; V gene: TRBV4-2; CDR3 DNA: TGTGCCAGCAGCCAAGATGGGGCAGGGGTGAACACCGGGGAGCTGTTTTTT; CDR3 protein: CASSQDGAGVNTGELFF
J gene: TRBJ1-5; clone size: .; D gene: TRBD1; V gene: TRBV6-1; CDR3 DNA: TGTGCCAGCAGTGAAGAGTGGGGACAGGTGGGCAGCCGGCCCCAGCATTTT; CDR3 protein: CASSEEWGQVGSRPQHF
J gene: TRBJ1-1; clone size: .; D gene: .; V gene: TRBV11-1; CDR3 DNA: TGTGCCAGCAGCTTCCAAAGGGGCACTGAAGCTTTCTTT; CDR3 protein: CASSFQRGTEAFF
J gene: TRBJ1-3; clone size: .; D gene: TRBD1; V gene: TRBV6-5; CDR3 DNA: TGTGCCAGCAGACAGGGGTGGGCCTCTGGAAACACCATATATTTT; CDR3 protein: CASRQGWASGNTIYF
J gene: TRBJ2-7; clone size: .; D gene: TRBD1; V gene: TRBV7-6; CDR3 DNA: TGTGCCAGCAGCTTAGCACAGGGGACGTCCTACGAGCAGTACTTC; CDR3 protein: CASSLAQGTSYEQYF
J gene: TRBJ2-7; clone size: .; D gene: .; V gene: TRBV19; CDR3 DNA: TGTGCCAGTAGTACCGCCGTGGGGGGCTACGAGCAGTACTTC; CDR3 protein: CASSTAVGGYEQYF
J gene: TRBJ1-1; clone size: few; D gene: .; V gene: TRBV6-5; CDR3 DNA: TGTGCCAGCACGGCCTCGAACACTGAAGCTTTCTTT; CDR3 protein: CASTASNTEAFF
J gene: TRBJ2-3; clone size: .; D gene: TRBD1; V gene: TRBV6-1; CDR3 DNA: TGTGCCAGCGGGGACAGAGAGGATACAGATACGCAGTATTTT; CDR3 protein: CASGDREDTDTQYF
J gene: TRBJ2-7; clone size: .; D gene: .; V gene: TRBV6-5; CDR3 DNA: TGTGCCAGTGGAGTTGGGGACTCCTACGAGCAGTACTTC; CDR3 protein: CASGVGDSYEQYF
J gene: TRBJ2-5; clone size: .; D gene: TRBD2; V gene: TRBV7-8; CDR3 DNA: TGTGCCAGCAGCCCGGGGACTAGCGGGGTACAAGAGACCCAGTACTTC; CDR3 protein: CASSPGTSGVQETQYF
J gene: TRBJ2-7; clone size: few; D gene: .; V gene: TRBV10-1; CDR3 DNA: TGCGCCAGCAGTGAGTCGATGCGGCCCTACGAGCAGTACTTC; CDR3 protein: CASSESMRPYEQYF
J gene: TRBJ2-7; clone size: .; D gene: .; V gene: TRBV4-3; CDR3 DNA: TGCGCCAGCAGCCAAGATGAGCCGGGTGACTCCTACGAGCAGTACTTC; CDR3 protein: CASSQDEPGDSYEQYF
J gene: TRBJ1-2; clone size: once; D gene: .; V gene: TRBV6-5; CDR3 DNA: TGTGCCAGCAGTCTCTCCGGGCCCCAAGGAGGCTACACCTTC; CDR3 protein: CASSLSGPQGGYTF
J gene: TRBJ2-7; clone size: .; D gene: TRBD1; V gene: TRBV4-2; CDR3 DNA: TGTGCCAGCAGCCGCGGGACAGGGGCGGAAGCCGAGCAGTACTTC; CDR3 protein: CASSRGTGAEAEQYF
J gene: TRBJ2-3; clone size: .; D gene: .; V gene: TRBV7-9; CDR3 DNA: TGTGCCAGCAGCTTAGTGGGGGGGCCAGCAGATACGCAGTATTTT; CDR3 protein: CASSLVGGPADTQYF
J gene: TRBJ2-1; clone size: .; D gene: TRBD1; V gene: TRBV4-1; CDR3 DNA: TGCGCCACCGGACAGGGAAAGAACAATGAGCAGTTCTTC; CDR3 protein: CATGQGKNNEQFF
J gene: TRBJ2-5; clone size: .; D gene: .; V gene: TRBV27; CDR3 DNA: TGTGCCAGCAGTTTATTTGGCCCTTTCGGACCGGACCGACAAGAGACCCAGTACTTC; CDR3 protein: CASSLFGPFGPDRQETQYF
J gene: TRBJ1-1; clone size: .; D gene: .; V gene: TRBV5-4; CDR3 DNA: TGTGCCAGCAGCCGGTTATCCAGCGGGGGGAATCCCATGAACACTGAAGCTTTCTTT; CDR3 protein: CASSRLSSGGNPMNTEAFF
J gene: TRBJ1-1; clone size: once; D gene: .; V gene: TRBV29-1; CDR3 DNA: TGCAGCGTTGACGAGGGTTGGGCAGGGGCTTTCTTT; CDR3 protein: CSVDEGWAGAFF
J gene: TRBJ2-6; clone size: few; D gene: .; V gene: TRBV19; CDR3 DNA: TGTGCCAGTAGTAATACAGAGACTGGGGCCAACGTCCTGACTTTC; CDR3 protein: CASSNTETGANVLTF
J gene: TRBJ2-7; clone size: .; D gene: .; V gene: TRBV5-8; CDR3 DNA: TGTGCCAGCAGCTTGGCCGGGGCAGCTTACGAGCAGTACTTC; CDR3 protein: CASSLAGAAYEQYF
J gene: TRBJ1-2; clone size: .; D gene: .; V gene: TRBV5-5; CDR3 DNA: TGTGCCAGCAGCTCTGCAGGTGGCTACACCTTC; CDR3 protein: CASSSAGGYTF
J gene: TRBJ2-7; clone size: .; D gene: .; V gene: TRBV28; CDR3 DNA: TGTGCCATTAGGGGGACCCGCTCCTACGAGCAGTACTTC; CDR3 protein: CAIRGTRSYEQYF
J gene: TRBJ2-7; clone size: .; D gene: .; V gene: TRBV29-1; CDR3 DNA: TGCAGCGTTGAAGTTGGACCCATCTACGAGCAGTACTTC; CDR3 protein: CSVEVGPIYEQYF
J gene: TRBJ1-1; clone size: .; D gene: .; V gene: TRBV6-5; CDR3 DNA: TGTGCCAGCGCGGGGAGAAGCAACACTGAAGCTTTCTTT; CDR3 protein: CASAGRSNTEAFF
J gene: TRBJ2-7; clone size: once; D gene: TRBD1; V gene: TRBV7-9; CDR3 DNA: TGTGCCAGCAGCTCAGTAGTTGATTCCGGGACAGGCTCCTACGAGCAGTACTTC; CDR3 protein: CASSSVVDSGTGSYEQYF
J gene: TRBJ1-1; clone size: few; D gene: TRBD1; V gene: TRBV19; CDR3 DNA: TGTGCCAGTAGTATAGTCGGACAGGGGTACACTGAAGCTTTCTTT; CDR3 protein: CASSIVGQGYTEAFF
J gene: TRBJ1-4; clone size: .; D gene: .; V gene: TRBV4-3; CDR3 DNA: TGCGCCAGCAGCTCGTCAAGGGTTCGTGAAAAACTGTTTTTT; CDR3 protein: CASSSSRVREKLFF
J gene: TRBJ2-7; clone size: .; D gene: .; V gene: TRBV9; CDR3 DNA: TGTGCCAGCAGCAACCGGGACGGAACCTACGAGCAGTACTTC; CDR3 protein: CASSNRDGTYEQYF
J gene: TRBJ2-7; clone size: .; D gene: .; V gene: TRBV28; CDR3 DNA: TGTGCCAGCAGCCTGGGAGTTACAGGCCTCTCCTACGAGCAGTACTTC; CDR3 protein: CASSLGVTGLSYEQYF
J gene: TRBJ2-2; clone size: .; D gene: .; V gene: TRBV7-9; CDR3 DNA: TGTGCCAGCAGCTTTGAACAGAGCACCGGGGAGCTGTTTTTT; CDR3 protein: CASSFEQSTGELFF
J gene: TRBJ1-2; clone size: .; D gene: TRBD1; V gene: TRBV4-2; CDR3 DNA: TGTGCCAGCAGTCAACCGGGACAGCGAGGCGCCTATGGCTACACCTTC; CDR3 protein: CASSQPGQRGAYGYTF
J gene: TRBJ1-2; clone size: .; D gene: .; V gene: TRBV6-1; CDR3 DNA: TGTGCCAGCAGCGAACGGGTGACTGTGAAGGGGATAGAGGGCTACACCTTC; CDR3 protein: CASSERVTVKGIEGYTF
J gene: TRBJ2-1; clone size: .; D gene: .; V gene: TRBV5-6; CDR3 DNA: TGTGCCAGCAGCCGCGGGGACAATGAGCAGTTCTTC; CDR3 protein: CASSRGDNEQFF
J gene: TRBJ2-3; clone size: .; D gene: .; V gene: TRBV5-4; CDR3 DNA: TGTGCCAGCCTAATACTTGAACAGGGAGATACGCAGTATTTT; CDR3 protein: CASLILEQGDTQYF
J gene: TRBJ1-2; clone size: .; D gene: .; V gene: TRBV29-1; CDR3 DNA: TGCAGCGTTGTCGTGCAGACCCTAGGCGGCTACACCTTC; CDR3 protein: CSVVVQTLGGYTF
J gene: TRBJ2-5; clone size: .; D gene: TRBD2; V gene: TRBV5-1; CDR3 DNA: TGCGCCAGCAGCTTGGGACTAGCGGGGGGGTTCCAAGAGACCCAGTACTTC; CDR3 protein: CASSLGLAGGFQETQYF
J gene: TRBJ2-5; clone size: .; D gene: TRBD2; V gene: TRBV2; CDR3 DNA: TGTGCCAGCAGTGAGGGGGAGACTAGCGGGGTGGAGACCCAGTACTTC; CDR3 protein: CASSEGETSGVETQYF
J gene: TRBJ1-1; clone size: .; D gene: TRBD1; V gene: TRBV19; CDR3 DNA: TGTGCCAGCAAAACAGCAGGGGGCGCAGGGACTGAAGCTTTCTTT; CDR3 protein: CASKTAGGAGTEAFF
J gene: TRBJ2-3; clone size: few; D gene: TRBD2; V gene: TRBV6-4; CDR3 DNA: TGTGCCAGCAGTCCCTCTAGCGGGGGGGCCACAGATACGCAGTATTTT; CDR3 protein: CASSPSSGGATDTQYF
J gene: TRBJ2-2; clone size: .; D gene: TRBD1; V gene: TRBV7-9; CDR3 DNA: TGTGCCAGCAGCCCGCCTGACAGGGGTTTGGGGGAGCTGTTTTTT; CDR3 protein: CASSPPDRGLGELFF
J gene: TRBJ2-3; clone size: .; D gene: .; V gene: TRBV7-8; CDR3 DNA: TGTGCCAGCAGCTTAGCGCTTATCCAGCCGCATAGGGCAGATACGCAGTATTTT; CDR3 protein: CASSLALIQPHRADTQYF
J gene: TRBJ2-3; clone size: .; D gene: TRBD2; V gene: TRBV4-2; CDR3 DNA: TGTGCCAGCAGCCAGGTGGGACTAGCGCCCGGAGATACGCAGTATTTT; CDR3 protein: CASSQVGLAPGDTQYF
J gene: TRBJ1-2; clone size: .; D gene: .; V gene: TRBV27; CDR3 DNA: TGTGCCAGCAGTTTAGCAGGGGTTGGTGACTATGGCTACACCTTC; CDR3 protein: CASSLAGVGDYGYTF